This is a list of T cell receptor beta chains from one sample in a study of blood T cell repertoires in COVID-19. The table came from immunoSEQ multiplex PCR; TCRdb's copy has only in-frame clones and leaves some out. The sample includes some 300,000 clones, around nine tenths of them seen just once. Sequencing was done on a sample of peripheral blood. These receptors all come from a woman aged 25-40 years with COVID-19, enrolled during active disease. CDR3s include the opening cysteine and the closing phenylalanine or tryptophan. Fields, in order: clone size, J gene, V gene, D gene, CDR3 DNA, CDR3 protein. A D gene is named only where the DNA matches it firmly. Not all rows give a size; the values are once, few, many and, for expanded clones, a class.

abundance: .; j_gene: TRBJ1-4; v_gene: TRBV4-3; d_gene: .; CDR3nt: TGCGCCAGCAGCCAAGTCTTGGCAGGGAATGAAAAACTGTTTTTT; CDR3aa: CASSQVLAGNEKLFF
abundance: few; j_gene: TRBJ1-2; v_gene: TRBV5-5; d_gene: TRBD1; CDR3nt: TGTGCCAGTCGGGACAGACCAAACTATGGCTACACCTTC; CDR3aa: CASRDRPNYGYTF
abundance: .; j_gene: TRBJ1-2; v_gene: TRBV5-4; d_gene: .; CDR3nt: TGTGCCAGCAGCTCTGACAGGACGGGCTACACCTTC; CDR3aa: CASSSDRTGYTF
abundance: .; j_gene: TRBJ1-4; v_gene: TRBV5-5; d_gene: .; CDR3nt: TGTGCCAGCAGCTTGAATAGTCCGGCTAATGAAAAACTGTTTTTT; CDR3aa: CASSLNSPANEKLFF
abundance: .; j_gene: TRBJ1-1; v_gene: TRBV11-3; d_gene: TRBD1; CDR3nt: TGTGCCAGCAGCTATAGACAGGGGTACACTGAAGCTTTCTTT; CDR3aa: CASSYRQGYTEAFF
abundance: .; j_gene: TRBJ1-3; v_gene: TRBV7-9; d_gene: .; CDR3nt: TGTGCCAGCAGCTTAGTCCCATCAGCTGGAAACACCATATATTTT; CDR3aa: CASSLVPSAGNTIYF
abundance: .; j_gene: TRBJ2-1; v_gene: TRBV10-3; d_gene: TRBD2; CDR3nt: TGTGCCACGCTGACTAGCGGGGGATACAATGAGCAGTTCTTC; CDR3aa: CATLTSGGYNEQFF
abundance: .; j_gene: TRBJ2-7; v_gene: TRBV6-5; d_gene: TRBD1; CDR3nt: TGTGCCAGCAGAGCCATAGGACAGGGATCCTACGAGCAGTACTTC; CDR3aa: CASRAIGQGSYEQYF
abundance: .; j_gene: TRBJ1-5; v_gene: TRBV4-2; d_gene: .; CDR3nt: TGTGCCAGCAGCCACTCACAACGCAATCAGCCCCAGCATTTT; CDR3aa: CASSHSQRNQPQHF
abundance: .; j_gene: TRBJ1-2; v_gene: TRBV10-3; d_gene: .; CDR3nt: TGTGCCATCAGTGACACGGGCTATGGCTACACCTTC; CDR3aa: CAISDTGYGYTF
abundance: .; j_gene: TRBJ1-1; v_gene: TRBV6-5; d_gene: .; CDR3nt: TGTGCCACCACAGGTAACTCGAACACTGAAGCTTTCTTT; CDR3aa: CATTGNSNTEAFF
abundance: .; j_gene: TRBJ2-1; v_gene: TRBV7-9; d_gene: TRBD1; CDR3nt: TGTGCCAGCACACAGGGGGGGACAGGGTCTGAGCAGTTCTTC; CDR3aa: CASTQGGTGSEQFF
abundance: .; j_gene: TRBJ2-3; v_gene: TRBV14; d_gene: .; CDR3nt: TGTGCCAGCAGCCAAGATCAATGGACAGGCACAGATACGCAGTATTTT; CDR3aa: CASSQDQWTGTDTQYF
abundance: .; j_gene: TRBJ2-2; v_gene: TRBV28; d_gene: .; CDR3nt: TGTGCCAGCAGTTCGGCGGGGCATAACACCGGGGAGCTGTTTTTT; CDR3aa: CASSSAGHNTGELFF
abundance: .; j_gene: TRBJ2-1; v_gene: TRBV15; d_gene: TRBD2; CDR3nt: TGTGCCACCAGCAGAGAGGGACTAGCGGGCCTCAATGAGCAGTTCTTC; CDR3aa: CATSREGLAGLNEQFF
abundance: .; j_gene: TRBJ1-6; v_gene: TRBV30; d_gene: .; CDR3nt: TGTGCCTGGACTTCCGACAGGAGCTCCTATAATTCACCCCTCCACTTT; CDR3aa: CAWTSDRSSYNSPLHF
abundance: .; j_gene: TRBJ1-5; v_gene: TRBV5-1; d_gene: .; CDR3nt: TGCGCCAGCAGCCCCATGCCGGGCAATCAGCCCCAGCATTTT; CDR3aa: CASSPMPGNQPQHF
abundance: .; j_gene: TRBJ2-1; v_gene: TRBV5-8; d_gene: TRBD2; CDR3nt: TGTGCCAGCAGCTACGCAGCGGGGGGTCATTGGTTGCAGTTCTTC; CDR3aa: CASSYAAGGHWLQFF
abundance: once; j_gene: TRBJ1-1; v_gene: TRBV6-5; d_gene: TRBD1; CDR3nt: TGTGCCAGCAGTCCCCGACAGGGGATGAACACTGAAGCTTTCTTT; CDR3aa: CASSPRQGMNTEAFF
abundance: .; j_gene: TRBJ1-1; v_gene: TRBV3-1/TRBV3-2; d_gene: .; CDR3nt: TGTGCCAGCAGCCCCGGTAGGAACACTGAAGCTTTCTTT; CDR3aa: CASSPGRNTEAFF
abundance: .; j_gene: TRBJ2-1; v_gene: TRBV19; d_gene: .; CDR3nt: TGTGCCAGTAGTCCGACACCTATCACCTACAATGAGCAGTTCTTC; CDR3aa: CASSPTPITYNEQFF
abundance: .; j_gene: TRBJ1-2; v_gene: TRBV2; d_gene: .; CDR3nt: TGTGCCAGCAGGCCAGACAATACTAACTATGGCTACACCTTC; CDR3aa: CASRPDNTNYGYTF
abundance: .; j_gene: TRBJ2-1; v_gene: TRBV1; d_gene: .; CDR3nt: TGCACCAGCAGGCGTACAGGGTCAGATGAGCAGTTCTTC; CDR3aa: CTSRRTGSDEQFF
abundance: .; j_gene: TRBJ1-6; v_gene: TRBV5-4; d_gene: TRBD1; CDR3nt: TGTGCCAGCAGCGAGATGACAGGGGGTAATAATTCACCCCTCCACTTT; CDR3aa: CASSEMTGGNNSPLHF
abundance: .; j_gene: TRBJ1-2; v_gene: TRBV2; d_gene: .; CDR3nt: TGTGCCAGCAGTGTGAGAGGCGGCTATGGCTACACCTTC; CDR3aa: CASSVRGGYGYTF
abundance: .; j_gene: TRBJ2-6; v_gene: TRBV6-5; d_gene: .; CDR3nt: TGTGCCAGCAGCAACACGGGCTCTGGGGCCAACGTCCTGACTTTC; CDR3aa: CASSNTGSGANVLTF
abundance: .; j_gene: TRBJ1-1; v_gene: TRBV2; d_gene: .; CDR3nt: TGTGCCAGCAGCGCCGCCGGACGGACGGGGGACACTGAAGCTTTCTTT; CDR3aa: CASSAAGRTGDTEAFF
abundance: .; j_gene: TRBJ1-2; v_gene: TRBV7-2; d_gene: TRBD1; CDR3nt: TGTGCCAGCAGCCCAACCGGGACAGAACCCTATGGCTACACCTTC; CDR3aa: CASSPTGTEPYGYTF
abundance: .; j_gene: TRBJ1-3; v_gene: TRBV4-3; d_gene: .; CDR3nt: TGCGCCAGCAGCCAAGAGTGGAGCTCTGGAAACACCATATATTTT; CDR3aa: CASSQEWSSGNTIYF